Below are 23 T cell receptor beta chains sequenced from a single sample in a study of T cell responses to AZD1222 COVID-19 vaccine. The method was immunoSEQ multiplex PCR; TCRdb's version includes in-frame clones alone and lacks a portion of them. The sample contains over 100,000 clones, approximately 88% of which appear only once. The source material was peripheral blood, sampled on day 0 of MenACWY control vaccination. The origin of the receptors is an adult in good health.

This sequence joins TRBV2 and TRBJ1-1; D perhaps matches TRBD1 (6 bases). The V and J ends lost 6 bases and 1 base respectively, with 12 bases between them. The germline CDR1 and CDR2 sequences are SNHLY and FYNNEI. The CDR3 covers 14 residues. The DNA of the CDR3 is TGTGCCAGCAGGGAACGAGGGGGGAACACTGAAGCTTTCTTT. Its protein is CASRERGGNTEAFF.

The rearrangement uses TRBV7-9 and TRBJ2-3, with TRBD2 matching over 7 bases. V shed 3 bases, J shed 0 bases, and the junction held 12 bases outside the gene matches. CDR1 SEHNR and CDR2 FQNEAQ come from the germline V gene (reference sequence). The CDR3 has 18 residues. The CDR3 DNA sequence: TGTGCCAGCAGCTTGTGGGCGGGAGCCAGGTCTAGCACAGATACGCAGTATTTT. This codes for CASSLWAGARSSTDTQYF.

A few counts support this clone. The chain is built from TRBV23-1 and TRBJ2-7; TRBD1 matches 7 bases. TRBV23-1 is an ORF for which the function is uncertain. The CDR3 totals 14 residues. Trimming took 2 bases from V and 0 from J; bases not matched to a gene: 1. DNA of the CDR3: TGCGCCAGCAGTCAAAGGGACAGCTCCTACGAGCAGTACTTC. This gives the protein CASSQRDSSYEQYF.

The rearrangement uses TRBV7-2 and TRBJ1-2; 8 bases are shared with TRBD1. Germline V gene sequence: CDR1 SGHTA, CDR2 FQGNSA. This CDR3 region has 14 residues. The ends lost 6 bases at V and 8 bases at J; junction bases unmatched: 11. The CDR3 DNA reads TGTGCCAGCAGACGCCTCCAGGGGGCAGGGGGCTACACCTTC. It specifies CASRRLQGAGGYTF.

This clone has a handful of counts. The chain has TRBV4-3 and TRBJ1-2; D gene ambiguous. CDR1 and CDR2 from the germline V gene are LGHNA and YSLEER. The CDR3 runs to 14 residues. The V and J ends lost 1 base and 5 bases respectively, with 11 bases between them. This CDR3 is CASSQVSGEYGYTF. CDR3 DNA: TGCGCCAGCAGCCAAGTCTCCGGGGAGTATGGCTACACCTTC.

The gene calls are TRBV6-5 and TRBJ1-4, with no clear D. The V and J ends lost 6 bases and 3 bases respectively, with 8 bases between them. Germline V gene sequence: CDR1 MNHEY, CDR2 SVGAGI. The CDR3 is 13 residues long. The CDR3 DNA reads as TGTGCCAGCAGACAGTCCTCTAATGAAAAACTGTTTTTT. As protein: CASRQSSNEKLFF.

This chain joins TRBV10-3 and TRBJ1-5, with 8 positions matching TRBD1. The length of the CDR3 is 17 residues. Germline V gene sequence: CDR1 ENHRY, CDR2 SYGVKD. Trimming took 3 bases from V and 6 from J; bases not matched to a gene: 13. CDR3 nucleotides: TGTGCCATCAGTGAAGGACAGGGAGCGGAGATTGGTCAGCCCCAGCATTTT. This gives the protein CAISEGQGAEIGQPQHF.

The V and J genes are TRBV29-1 and TRBJ2-7; 7 positions agree with TRBD2. Trimming took 7 bases from V and 2 from J; bases not matched to a gene: 11. CDR3 length: 14 residues. Germline-derived CDR1 and CDR2 are SQVTM and ANQGSEA. CDR3 region: CSAAGGSPPYEQYF. The CDR3 coding sequence is TGCAGCGCTGCCGGGGGGTCCCCCCCCTACGAGCAGTACTTC.

The J gene is TRBJ1-5, the V gene TRBV19; TRBD1 matches 7 bases. This CDR3 has 14 residues. V was pared by 11 bases and J by 7 bases, with 14 bases of the junction left unmatched. Germline V gene lookup returns CDR1 LNHDA and CDR2 SQIVND (reference sequence). DNA of the CDR3: TGTGCCTCCCTTCAGGGGGGCCTGGAACAGCCCCAGCATTTT. Residues: CASLQGGLEQPQHF.

This clone was detected only a few times. Other DNA sequences in the sample encode the same CDR3. V is TRBV15 and J is TRBJ1-4, with 12 bases aligning to TRBD1. CDR1 is LNHNV and CDR2 is YYDKDF in the germline V gene (reference sequence). The CDR3 sequence is 15 residues long. The V gene end was trimmed by 1 base and the J gene end by 8 bases; junction bases not matched to a gene: 2. CDR3 nucleotide sequence: TGTGCCACCAGCAGAGCCGGGACAGGGGGCGAAAAACTGTTTTTT. Its translation: CATSRAGTGGEKLFF.

The chain carries TRBV5-1 and TRBJ1-3; 7 bases align to TRBD1. V lost 3 bases, J lost 4 bases, and 7 bases stayed unmatched. The CDR3 loop spans 15 amino acids. Germline CDR1 reads SGHRS; CDR2 reads YFSETQ. CDR3 nucleotides: TGCGCCAGCAGCTCGACACCGGGACAGGGAAACACCATATATTTT. It is translated as CASSSTPGQGNTIYF.

This clone was detected only once. The chain uses TRBV7-9 and TRBJ2-7, with D perhaps TRBD2 (6 bases). This CDR3 is built from 16 residues. Trimming removed 5 bases from V and 0 bases from J, with 17 bases in between. Germline V CDR1 and CDR2: SEHNR, FQNEAQ (reference sequence). CDR3 in amino acids: CASSPGGTPSSYEQYF. CDR3 DNA: TGTGCCAGCAGCCCCGGGGGAACCCCTTCCTCCTACGAGCAGTACTTC.

The chain recombines TRBV5-1 with TRBJ2-2; no firm D call. Germline V gives CDR1 SGHRS, CDR2 YFSETQ. The CDR3 runs 15 residues. The germline V and J ends were trimmed by 7 bases and 2 bases, with 15 bases remaining between them. The CDR3 loop is CASAQFASNTGELFF. The CDR3 DNA follows: TGCGCCAGCGCCCAATTCGCCAGCAACACCGGGGAGCTGTTTTTT.

The rearrangement joins TRBV28 to TRBJ1-5; D ambiguous. Germline CDR1 and CDR2: MDHEN and SYDVKM. The CDR3 length is 13 residues. V lost 8 bases, J lost 2 bases, and 10 bases lay in between. CDR3 nucleotide sequence: TGTGCCAGCCAGTGGCCTGGCAATCAGCCCCAGCATTTT. It codes for CASQWPGNQPQHF.

The V call is TRBV9, the J call TRBJ1-1, with TRBD1 matching over 10 bases. The germline V gene has CDR1 SGDLS and CDR2 YYNGEE. After removal of 3 bases from V and 5 bases from J, the junction contained 10 bases not matched to a gene. The CDR3 has 16 residues. The CDR3 is CASSAPRTGGATEAFF. The CDR3 nucleotides are TGTGCCAGCAGCGCGCCTCGGACAGGGGGAGCAACTGAAGCTTTCTTT.

The V gene is TRBV19, the J gene TRBJ1-4; no clear D gene. Trimming removed 3 bases from V and 5 bases from J, with 10 bases in between. The CDR3 sequence is 14 residues long. CDR1 LNHDA and CDR2 SQIVND come from the germline V gene (reference sequence). The CDR3 region has the DNA TGTGCCAGTAGTATTCGTGGTGTGAATGAAAAACTGTTTTTT. It is translated as CASSIRGVNEKLFF.

This rearrangement joins TRBV6-1 to TRBJ1-3; D gene ambiguous. Trimming pared 4 bases from V and 4 bases from J, leaving 17 bases between. The CDR3 extends over 16 amino acids. Germline V CDR1 and CDR2: MNHNS, SASEGT. CDR3 sequence: CASSADGRLSGNTIYF. In nucleotides, the CDR3 is TGTGCCAGCAGTGCCGACGGCCGTCTTTCGGGAAACACCATATATTTT.

This chain connects TRBV7-9 to TRBJ2-7; TRBD2 might be the D (6 bases). Trimming removed 1 base at V and 0 bases at J, with 13 bases between. Germline values: CDR1 SEHNR, CDR2 FQNEAQ (reference sequence). The CDR3 consists of 16 residues. CDR3 DNA: TGTGCCAGCAGCTTAGGCCGGGCGGGGAGCTCCTACGAGCAGTACTTC. Its protein product is CASSLGRAGSSYEQYF.

This clone came up a few times. The J gene is TRBJ2-7, the V gene TRBV12-5; TRBD2 is a possible D gene (6 bases). This CDR3 comprises 12 residues. V was cut by 6 bases and J by 4 bases, with 10 bases left in between. Germline loops: CDR1 LGHNT, CDR2 FRNRAP. CDR3 sequence (DNA): TGTGCTAGTGGCCGGGACTTTTACGAGCAGTACTTC. It codes for CASGRDFYEQYF. Full variable domain (outside the CDR3, taken from reference TRBV12-5 and TRBJ2-7): DARVTQTPRHKVTEMGQEVTMRCQPILGHNTVFWYRQTMMQGLELLAYFRNRAPLDDSGMPKDRFSAEMPDATLATLKIQPSEPRDSAVYFCASGRDFYEQYFGPGTRLTVT.

The chain couples TRBV4-1 to TRBJ1-3, with D possibly being TRBD1 (5 bases). Trimming cost V 0 bases and J 2 bases, with 8 bases left between them. The CDR3 has 15 amino acids. Germline assignment: CDR1 MGHRA and CDR2 YSYEKL. CDR3 sequence: CASSQEGGTGNTIYF. The DNA of the CDR3 is TGCGCCAGCAGCCAAGAGGGGGGGACTGGAAACACCATATATTTT.

The chain couples TRBV21-1 to TRBJ1-6. TRBV21-1 is a pseudogene locus. The CDR3 loop spans 16 amino acids. CDR3 region: CASSSLGTLWNSPLHF. In nucleotides, the CDR3 is TGTGCCAGCAGCTCCCTGGGGACCTTGTGGAATTCACCCCTCCACTTT.

The chain joins TRBV6-5 to TRBJ1-6; possibly TRBD1 for D (6 bases). Trimming removed 7 bases at V and 8 bases at J, with 18 bases between. Germline V CDR1 and CDR2: MNHEY, SVGAGI. This CDR3 comprises 15 residues. The CDR3 nucleotides read TGTGCCAGCAAAATAGAGCAGGGGTCCCATTCACCCCTCCACTTT. It translates to CASKIEQGSHSPLHF.

The chain employs TRBV7-3 and TRBJ2-1; D gene uncertain. Per germline, CDR1 SGHTA and CDR2 FQGTGA. The CDR3 loop spans 14 amino acids. V gave up 5 bases and J gave up 3 bases, with 11 bases separating them. CDR3 sequence: CASSPKASYNEQFF. CDR3 nucleotide sequence: TGTGCCAGCAGCCCAAAAGCCAGCTACAATGAGCAGTTCTTC.